This T cell receptor beta chain was obtained from a study of cytomegalovirus exposure and HLA in healthy donors. Study conclusions and caveats: A few CMV-associated chains were confirmed in vitro to be specific for CMV antigens.

Data came from immunoSEQ multiplex PCR; TCRdb stores just in-frame clones and leaves some out. The repertoire includes 95,000 to 150,000 clones, more than 70% of them detected once, and roughly 2% sits in the top ten. With respect to this clone: What it binds is unknown.

The CDR3 loop spans 14 amino acids. Germline V lookup: CDR1 SGDLS, CDR2 YYNGEE. The V gene lost 4 bases and the J gene lost 1 base, with 11 bases spanning the gap. This clonotype was obtained from a woman aged 30 to 39 in good health and CMV-seronegative. The chain joins TRBV9 to TRBJ1-2; D is unresolved. Sequences were obtained from PBMCs. CDR3 region: CASSLDGLNYGYTF. The CDR3, as DNA: TGTGCCAGCAGCCTCGACGGACTTAACTATGGCTACACCTTC.